A single sample is the source of the 23 T cell receptor beta chains below, sequenced in a study of vaccination effects on CD4 cells after COVID-19. Their antigens are not known. This table comes from immunoSEQ multiplex PCR, and its TCRdb copy is limited to in-frame clones, with some not included. The sample includes tens of thousands of clones, roughly 69% seen only once; the top ten take 17%. In the ViraFEST assay, antigen-specific CD4+ clonotypes were identified by expansion after peptide-pool stimulation. Once cultured for roughly ten days, the cells underwent separation to obtain CD4+ T cells. The person acquired a PCR-confirmed SARS-CoV-2 infection between March and December 2020. The sample consisted of CD4+ T cells from PBMCs cultured with HCoV-NL63 spike peptides, taken before COVID-19 vaccination. These receptors all stem from a human donor who had a prior SARS-CoV-2 infection.

This chain uses TRBV11-2 with TRBJ2-7; D is ambiguous. From germline, CDR1 is SGHAT and CDR2 FQNNGV. V lost 3 bases and J lost 2, with 14 bases in between. This CDR3 comprises 15 residues. The CDR3 loop reads CASSFLRNTAYEQYF. CDR3 nucleotides: TGTGCCAGCAGCTTTTTGAGAAACACAGCCTACGAGCAGTACTTC.

The chain has TRBV12-3 or TRBV12-4 and TRBJ2-2, with D hard to call. Trimming removed 6 bases at V and 1 base at J, with 6 bases between. The CDR3 spans 13 residues. CDR3 sequence reads: CASRPRNTGELFF. DNA of the CDR3: TGTGCCAGCAGGCCAAGGAACACCGGGGAGCTGTTTTTT.

V gene TRBV10-3 combines with J gene TRBJ1-2; D remains ambiguous. The germline V gene has CDR1 ENHRY and CDR2 SYGVKD. The CDR3 covers 16 residues. The ends were cut back, 7 bases at V and 2 bases at J, with 20 bases in the middle. The CDR3 protein is CAIKPGQGVTNYGYTF. The CDR3 region has the DNA TGTGCCATCAAACCGGGCCAAGGAGTCACGAACTATGGCTACACCTTC.

V is TRBV10-3 and J is TRBJ2-5; 8 bases align to TRBD1. This CDR3 is 16 amino acids long. V lost 0 bases to trimming and J lost 4 bases; unmatched junction nucleotides: 7. Germline-derived CDR1 and CDR2 are ENHRY and SYGVKD. CDR3 sequence: CAISESIGTGGETQYF. The CDR3 DNA follows: TGTGCCATCAGTGAGTCGATAGGGACAGGAGGAGAGACCCAGTACTTC.

The chain uses TRBV5-1 and TRBJ1-5, with 8 bases identical to TRBD1. The CDR3 is 15 residues long. Looked up from germline, CDR1 is SGHRS and CDR2 is YFSETQ. After removal of 0 bases from V and 7 bases from J, the junction contained 6 bases not matched to a gene. As DNA, the CDR3 is TGCGCCAGCAGCTTGGATACAGGGGGTGGGCAGCCCCAGCATTTT. It specifies CASSLDTGGGQPQHF.

This chain uses TRBV9 with TRBJ2-7, with 12 bases identical to TRBD2. Trimming cost V 4 bases and J 5 bases; bases outside gene matches: 19. Germline assignment: CDR1 SGDLS and CDR2 YYNGEE. This CDR3 region has 19 residues. DNA of the CDR3: TGTGCCAGCAGCTCCCGCGAGTGGCGACTAGCGGGAGTTTTCGACGAGCAGTACTTC. It encodes CASSSREWRLAGVFDEQYF.

CDR3 sequence reads: CASSLLPTGVMMETQYF. CDR3 nucleotides: TGTGCCAGCAGCTTGTTGCCGACAGGGGTAATGATGGAGACCCAGTACTTC. The chain combines TRBV5-4 with TRBJ2-5; 8 bases fit TRBD1. V lost 1 base, J lost 5 bases, and 13 bases stayed unmatched. Germline lookup yields CDR1 SGHNT and CDR2 YYREEE (reference sequence). CDR3 length: 17 residues.

The chain combines TRBV7-3 with TRBJ2-5, with 7 bases matching TRBD1. Unmatched junction bases numbered 6, after V lost 5 bases and J lost 0 bases. Germline V gene data show CDR1 as SGHTA and CDR2 as FQGTGA. The CDR3 is 15 amino acids. CDR3 bases: TGTGCCAGCAGCCCGGGACAGTCGTACCAAGAGACCCAGTACTTC. Protein: CASSPGQSYQETQYF.

J is TRBJ2-1 and V is TRBV5-1; 10 nucleotides match TRBD2. The CDR3 covers 16 residues. In germline, CDR1 is SGHRS, CDR2 YFSETQ. Losses at the gene ends were 2 bases for V and 6 bases for J; bases not matched to a gene: 8. DNA of the CDR3: TGCGCCAGCAGCTTCACTAGCGGGATCCTAGGCAATGAGCAGTTCTTC. Amino acid sequence: CASSFTSGILGNEQFF.

This chain links TRBV27 with TRBJ2-3, with D uncertain. Deletions cut 6 bases from V and 2 bases from J, with 9 bases between. CDR1 is MNHEY and CDR2 is SMNVEV in the germline V gene (reference sequence). The CDR3 totals 13 residues. In DNA form, the CDR3 reads TGTGCCAGCAGCAGGCCAGACACAGATACGCAGTATTTT. This encodes CASSRPDTDTQYF.

The rearrangement links TRBV3-1 (or the pseudogene TRBV3-2) to TRBJ2-5; maybe TRBD2 (6 bases). Germline V gene lookup returns CDR1 LGHDT and CDR2 YNNKEL (reference sequence). The CDR3 loop spans 16 amino acids. Trimming shortened V by 3 bases and J by 4 bases, and 18 bases separated the two germline ends. CDR3 DNA sequence: TGTGCCAGCAGCCAGAGTTTGGTGGGGGAGGCAGAGACCCAGTACTTC. Amino acid sequence: CASSQSLVGEAETQYF.

The chain is built from TRBV21-1 and TRBJ1-2. TRBV21-1 is noted as a pseudogene. This CDR3 contains 16 residues. The CDR3 DNA reads TGTGCCAGCAGCCCTTTAGAGGCGTCAGAGAACTATGGCTACACCTTC. This gives the protein CASSPLEASENYGYTF.

CDR3 sequence (DNA): TGTGCCAGCAGCGTAGCACCCCCAGCGGGAAACACCGGGGAGCTGTTTTTT. The encoded protein is CASSVAPPAGNTGELFF. V and J are TRBV9 and TRBJ2-2; TRBD2 aligns across 7 bases. The germline V gene encodes CDR1 SGDLS and CDR2 YYNGEE. V dropped 0 bases and J dropped 2; count of bases not matched to a gene: 7. The CDR3 is 17 amino acids.

The rearrangement uses TRBV5-1 and TRBJ2-7; TRBD2 agrees at 8 bases. The germline gives CDR1 SGHRS, CDR2 YFSETQ. With V trimmed by 5 bases and J by 3 bases, 7 bases remained unmatched. The CDR3 runs 14 residues. The CDR3 region is CASSDPSGHYEQYF. DNA of the CDR3: TGCGCCAGCAGTGATCCTAGCGGGCACTACGAGCAGTACTTC.

V is TRBV27 and J is TRBJ2-3, with 7 bases identical to TRBD2. The trim removed 5 bases at V and 6 bases at J, leaving 8 bases unmatched. Germline values: CDR1 MNHEY, CDR2 SMNVEV (reference sequence). The CDR3 is made up of 14 amino acids. In DNA form, the CDR3 reads TGTGCCAGCAGTCAACCGCAACTAGCGGATACGCAGTATTTT. It encodes CASSQPQLADTQYF.

This chain uses TRBV19 with TRBJ2-7; D uncertain. The germline V gene has CDR1 LNHDA and CDR2 SQIVND (reference sequence). The V end was cut by 0 bases, the J end by 2 bases, with 11 bases between. The CDR3 covers 15 residues. CDR3 sequence reads: CASSIEGPGPYEQYF. The CDR3 DNA follows: TGTGCCAGTAGTATAGAGGGCCCGGGTCCCTACGAGCAGTACTTC.

This clone was seen a handful of times. V is TRBV5-1 and J is TRBJ1-2, with D unclear. CDR1 is SGHRS, CDR2 YFSETQ, per germline. With 1 base removed from V and 8 bases from J, the gap between germline ends came to 15 bases. This CDR3 has 14 amino acids. The CDR3: CASSLQADAGGYTF. The CDR3, as DNA: TGCGCCAGCAGCTTGCAAGCCGACGCGGGGGGCTACACCTTC.

This rearrangement joins TRBV11-2 to TRBJ1-5; D gene uncertain. Trimming pared 4 bases from V and 6 bases from J, leaving 10 bases between. CDR1 is SGHAT and CDR2 is FQNNGV in the germline V gene. This CDR3 is 13 amino acids long. The CDR3 DNA reads TGTGCCAGCAGCTCGCAACAGCGTCAGCCCCAGCATTTT. Its translation: CASSSQQRQPQHF.

V is TRBV5-1 and J is TRBJ1-2; 9 bases map to TRBD1. Germline V CDR1 and CDR2: SGHRS, YFSETQ. This CDR3 region has 15 residues. The V and J ends lost 4 bases and 7 bases, in that order; junction bases with no gene match: 11. The CDR3 protein is CASSPGQGSVGGYTF. The CDR3 DNA is TGCGCCAGCAGCCCGGGACAGGGATCGGTCGGTGGCTACACCTTC.

This sequence joins TRBV5-6 and TRBJ1-2; D is uncertain. Deletions cut 1 base from V and 4 bases from J, with 5 bases between. There are 12 residues in the CDR3. Germline V lookup: CDR1 SGHDT, CDR2 YYEEEE. The CDR3 DNA is TGTGCCAGCAGCTTGACTGCCTATGGCTACACCTTC. Its translation: CASSLTAYGYTF.

The J gene is TRBJ2-2, the V gene TRBV9; D gene unclear. The CDR3 spans 15 residues. Germline assignment: CDR1 SGDLS and CDR2 YYNGEE. V shed 6 bases and J shed 5 bases, with 17 bases lying between them. The CDR3 DNA is TGTGCCAGCACCCGAGATCTAGGTTCGACCGGGGAGCTGTTTTTT. The encoded protein is CASTRDLGSTGELFF.

The V and J genes are TRBV11-3 and TRBJ1-2, with D unclear. Trimming took off 5 bases at V and 0 bases at J, with 13 bases between the two ends. This CDR3 is 15 amino acids long. The V gene's germline CDR1 is SGHNT and CDR2 YENEEA. The CDR3 sequence is CASSPHPQANYGYTF. CDR3 bases: TGTGCCAGCAGCCCCCATCCCCAAGCTAACTATGGCTACACCTTC.

The CDR3 protein is CASSLDGDPGATEAFF. In DNA, the CDR3 is TGCGCCAGCAGCTTGGACGGTGACCCAGGGGCCACTGAAGCTTTCTTT. This chain connects TRBV5-1 to TRBJ1-1, with D possibly being TRBD1 (6 bases). The CDR3 loop spans 16 amino acids. Trimming removed 0 bases at V and 4 bases at J, with 16 bases between. CDR1 and CDR2 from the germline V gene are SGHRS and YFSETQ.